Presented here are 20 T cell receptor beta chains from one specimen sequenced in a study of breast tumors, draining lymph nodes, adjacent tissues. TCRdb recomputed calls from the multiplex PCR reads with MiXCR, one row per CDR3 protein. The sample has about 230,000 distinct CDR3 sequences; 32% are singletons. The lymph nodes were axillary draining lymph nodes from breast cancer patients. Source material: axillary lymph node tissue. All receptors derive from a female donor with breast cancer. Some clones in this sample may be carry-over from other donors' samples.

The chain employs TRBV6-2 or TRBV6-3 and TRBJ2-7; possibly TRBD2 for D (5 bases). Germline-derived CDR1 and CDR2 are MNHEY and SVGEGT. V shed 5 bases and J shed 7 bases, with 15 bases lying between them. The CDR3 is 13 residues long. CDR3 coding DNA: TGTGCCAGCAGTCCCTTGGGCCGGGGAGAGCAGTACTTC. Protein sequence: CASSPLGRGEQYF.

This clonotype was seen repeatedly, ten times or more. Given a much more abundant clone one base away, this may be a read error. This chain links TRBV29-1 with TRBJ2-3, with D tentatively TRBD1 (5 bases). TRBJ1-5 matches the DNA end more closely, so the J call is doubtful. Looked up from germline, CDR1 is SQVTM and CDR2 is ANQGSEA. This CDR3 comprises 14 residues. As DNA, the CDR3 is TGCAGCGTCCAGGGTGGGAGGGGCACAGATACGCAGCATTTT. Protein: CSVQGGRGTDTQHF.

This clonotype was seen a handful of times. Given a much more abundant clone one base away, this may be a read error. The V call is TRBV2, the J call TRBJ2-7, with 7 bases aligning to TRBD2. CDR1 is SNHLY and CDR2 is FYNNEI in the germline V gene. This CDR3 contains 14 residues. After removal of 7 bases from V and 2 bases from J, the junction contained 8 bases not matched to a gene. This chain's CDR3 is CASTPWGGAYEQYF. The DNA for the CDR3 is TGTGCCAGCACTCCTTGGGGGGGGGCCTACGAGCAGTACTTC.

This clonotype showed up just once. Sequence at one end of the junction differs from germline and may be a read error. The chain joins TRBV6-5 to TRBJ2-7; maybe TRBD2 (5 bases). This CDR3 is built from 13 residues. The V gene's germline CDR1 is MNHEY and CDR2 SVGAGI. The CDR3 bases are TGTGCCAGCAGTGCGGGTCGCTCCTACGAGCAGTGCTTC. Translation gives CASSAGRSYEQCF.

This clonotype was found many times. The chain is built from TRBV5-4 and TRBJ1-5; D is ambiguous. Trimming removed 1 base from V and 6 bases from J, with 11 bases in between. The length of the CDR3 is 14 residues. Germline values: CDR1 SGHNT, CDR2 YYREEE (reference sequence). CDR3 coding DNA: TGTGCCAGCAGCTTGTACGGGGTCCCTCAGCCCCAGCATTTT. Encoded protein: CASSLYGVPQPQHF.

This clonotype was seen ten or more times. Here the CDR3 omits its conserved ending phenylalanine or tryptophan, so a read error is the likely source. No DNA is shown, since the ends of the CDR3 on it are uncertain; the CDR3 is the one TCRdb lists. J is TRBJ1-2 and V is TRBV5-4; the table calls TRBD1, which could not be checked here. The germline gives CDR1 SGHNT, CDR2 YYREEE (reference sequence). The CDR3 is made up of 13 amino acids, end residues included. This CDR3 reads CASSLNPPGQGTL.

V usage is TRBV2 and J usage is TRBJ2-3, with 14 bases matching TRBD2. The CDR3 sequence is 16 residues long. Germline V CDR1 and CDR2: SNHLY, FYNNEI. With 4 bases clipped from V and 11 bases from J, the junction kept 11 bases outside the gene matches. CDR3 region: CASSAGLAGGSNEQYF. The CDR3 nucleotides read TGTGCCAGCAGTGCAGGACTAGCGGGAGGTAGCAATGAGCAGTATTTT.

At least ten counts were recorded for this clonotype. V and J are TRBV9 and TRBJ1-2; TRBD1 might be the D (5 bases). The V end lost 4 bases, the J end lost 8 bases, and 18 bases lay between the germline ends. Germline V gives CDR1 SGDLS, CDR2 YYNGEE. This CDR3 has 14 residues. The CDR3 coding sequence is TGTGCCAGCAGCCCTCGGACACACTCGGGGGGCTACACCTTC. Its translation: CASSPRTHSGGYTF.

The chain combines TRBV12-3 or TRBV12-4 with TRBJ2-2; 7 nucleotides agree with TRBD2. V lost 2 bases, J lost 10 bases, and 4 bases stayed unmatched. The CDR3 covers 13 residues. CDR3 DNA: TGTGCCAGCAGTTTAAGCGGGGTGACGGAGCTGTTTTTT. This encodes CASSLSGVTELFF.

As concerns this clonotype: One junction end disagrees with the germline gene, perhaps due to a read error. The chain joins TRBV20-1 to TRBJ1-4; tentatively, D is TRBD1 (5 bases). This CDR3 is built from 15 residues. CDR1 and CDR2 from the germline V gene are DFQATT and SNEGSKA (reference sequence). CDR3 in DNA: TGCAGTGCGCCGAGGTTGGGGCAGTATAATGAAAAACCGTTTTTT. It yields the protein CSAPRLGQYNEKPFF.

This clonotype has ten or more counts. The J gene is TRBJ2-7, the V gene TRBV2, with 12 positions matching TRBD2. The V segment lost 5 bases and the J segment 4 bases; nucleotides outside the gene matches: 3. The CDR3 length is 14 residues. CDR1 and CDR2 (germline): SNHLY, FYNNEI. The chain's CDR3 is CASSSTSGSYEQYF. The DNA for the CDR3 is TGTGCCAGCAGTTCGACTAGCGGGAGTTACGAGCAGTACTTC.

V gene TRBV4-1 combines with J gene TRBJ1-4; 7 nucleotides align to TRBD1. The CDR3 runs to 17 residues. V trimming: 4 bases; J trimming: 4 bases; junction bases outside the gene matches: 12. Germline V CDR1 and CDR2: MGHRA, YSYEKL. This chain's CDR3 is CASSLQGKGAINEKLFF. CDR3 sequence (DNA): TGCGCCAGCAGCCTTCAGGGGAAGGGGGCAATTAATGAAAAACTGTTTTTT.

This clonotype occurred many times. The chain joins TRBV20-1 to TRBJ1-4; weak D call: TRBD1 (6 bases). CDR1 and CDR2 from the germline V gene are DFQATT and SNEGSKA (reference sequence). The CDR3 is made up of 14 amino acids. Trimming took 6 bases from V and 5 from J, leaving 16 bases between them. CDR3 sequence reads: CSAQKGGSNEKLFF. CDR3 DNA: TGCAGTGCGCAAAAGGGGGGATCCAATGAAAAACTGTTTTTT.

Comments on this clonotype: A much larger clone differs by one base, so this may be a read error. Here the CDR3 reads CASSLEGQAAYEQYF. The CDR3 DNA reads as TGTGCCAGCAGCTTAGAAGGACAGGCGGCCTACGAGCAGTACTTC. This chain connects TRBV11-2 to TRBJ2-7, with 7 bases that match TRBD1. Germline CDR1 and CDR2: SGHAT and FQNNGV. This CDR3 comprises 15 residues. J was trimmed by 2 bases and V by 0 bases; bases with no gene match: 4. The full variable domain, with the rest looked up from reference TRBV11-2 and TRBJ2-7, is EAGVAQSPRYKIIEKRQSVAFWCNPISGHATLYWYQQILGQGPKLLIQFQNNGVVDDSQLPKDRFSAERLKGVDSTLKIQPAKLEDSAVYLCASSLEGQAAYEQYFGPGTRLTVT.

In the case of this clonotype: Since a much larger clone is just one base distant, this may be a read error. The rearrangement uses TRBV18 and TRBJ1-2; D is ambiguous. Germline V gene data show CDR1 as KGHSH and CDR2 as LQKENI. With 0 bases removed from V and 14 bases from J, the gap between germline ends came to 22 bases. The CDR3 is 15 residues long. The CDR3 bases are TGTGCCAGCTCACCACCGTCGGCAGGCCCTCCGGGTTGTACCTTC. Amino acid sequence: CASSPPSAGPPGCTF.

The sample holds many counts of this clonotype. CDR3 sequence (DNA): TGTGCCAGCAACCCCACCGGGACAGCGCATGAAAAACTGTTTTTT. It codes for CASNPTGTAHEKLFF. This chain joins TRBV6-1 and TRBJ1-4, with 7 bases lining up with TRBD1. Trimming removed 7 bases from V and 6 bases from J; junction bases left unmatched: 11. Germline CDR1 and CDR2: MNHNS and SASEGT. CDR3 length: 15 residues.

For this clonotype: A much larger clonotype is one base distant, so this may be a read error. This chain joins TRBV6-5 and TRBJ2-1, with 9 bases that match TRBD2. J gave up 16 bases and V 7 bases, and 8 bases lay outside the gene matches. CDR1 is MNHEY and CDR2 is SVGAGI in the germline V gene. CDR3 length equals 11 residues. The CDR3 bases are TGTGCCAGCAAGGCAGCGGGAGGAGGTTTCTTC. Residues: CASKAAGGGFF.

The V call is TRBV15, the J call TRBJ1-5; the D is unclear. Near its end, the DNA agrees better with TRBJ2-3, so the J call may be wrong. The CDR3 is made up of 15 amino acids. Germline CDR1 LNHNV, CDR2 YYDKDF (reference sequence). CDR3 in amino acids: CATSRVSYSNQPQYF. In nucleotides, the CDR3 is TGTGCCACCAGCAGAGTGTCATATAGCAATCAGCCCCAGTATTTT.

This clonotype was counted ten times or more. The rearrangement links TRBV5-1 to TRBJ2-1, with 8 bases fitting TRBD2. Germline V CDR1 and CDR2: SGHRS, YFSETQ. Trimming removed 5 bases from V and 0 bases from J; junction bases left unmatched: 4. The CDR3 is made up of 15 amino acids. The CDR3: CASSRSGSSYNEQFF. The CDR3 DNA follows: TGCGCCAGCAGTCGGAGCGGGAGCTCCTACAATGAGCAGTTCTTC.

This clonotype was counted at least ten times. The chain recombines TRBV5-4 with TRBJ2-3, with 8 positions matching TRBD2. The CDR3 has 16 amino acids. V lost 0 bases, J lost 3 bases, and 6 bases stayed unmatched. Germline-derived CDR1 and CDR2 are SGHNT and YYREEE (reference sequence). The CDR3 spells CASSLVTGGGTDTQYF. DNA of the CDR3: TGTGCCAGCAGCTTGGTAACCGGGGGGGGGACAGATACGCAGTATTTT.